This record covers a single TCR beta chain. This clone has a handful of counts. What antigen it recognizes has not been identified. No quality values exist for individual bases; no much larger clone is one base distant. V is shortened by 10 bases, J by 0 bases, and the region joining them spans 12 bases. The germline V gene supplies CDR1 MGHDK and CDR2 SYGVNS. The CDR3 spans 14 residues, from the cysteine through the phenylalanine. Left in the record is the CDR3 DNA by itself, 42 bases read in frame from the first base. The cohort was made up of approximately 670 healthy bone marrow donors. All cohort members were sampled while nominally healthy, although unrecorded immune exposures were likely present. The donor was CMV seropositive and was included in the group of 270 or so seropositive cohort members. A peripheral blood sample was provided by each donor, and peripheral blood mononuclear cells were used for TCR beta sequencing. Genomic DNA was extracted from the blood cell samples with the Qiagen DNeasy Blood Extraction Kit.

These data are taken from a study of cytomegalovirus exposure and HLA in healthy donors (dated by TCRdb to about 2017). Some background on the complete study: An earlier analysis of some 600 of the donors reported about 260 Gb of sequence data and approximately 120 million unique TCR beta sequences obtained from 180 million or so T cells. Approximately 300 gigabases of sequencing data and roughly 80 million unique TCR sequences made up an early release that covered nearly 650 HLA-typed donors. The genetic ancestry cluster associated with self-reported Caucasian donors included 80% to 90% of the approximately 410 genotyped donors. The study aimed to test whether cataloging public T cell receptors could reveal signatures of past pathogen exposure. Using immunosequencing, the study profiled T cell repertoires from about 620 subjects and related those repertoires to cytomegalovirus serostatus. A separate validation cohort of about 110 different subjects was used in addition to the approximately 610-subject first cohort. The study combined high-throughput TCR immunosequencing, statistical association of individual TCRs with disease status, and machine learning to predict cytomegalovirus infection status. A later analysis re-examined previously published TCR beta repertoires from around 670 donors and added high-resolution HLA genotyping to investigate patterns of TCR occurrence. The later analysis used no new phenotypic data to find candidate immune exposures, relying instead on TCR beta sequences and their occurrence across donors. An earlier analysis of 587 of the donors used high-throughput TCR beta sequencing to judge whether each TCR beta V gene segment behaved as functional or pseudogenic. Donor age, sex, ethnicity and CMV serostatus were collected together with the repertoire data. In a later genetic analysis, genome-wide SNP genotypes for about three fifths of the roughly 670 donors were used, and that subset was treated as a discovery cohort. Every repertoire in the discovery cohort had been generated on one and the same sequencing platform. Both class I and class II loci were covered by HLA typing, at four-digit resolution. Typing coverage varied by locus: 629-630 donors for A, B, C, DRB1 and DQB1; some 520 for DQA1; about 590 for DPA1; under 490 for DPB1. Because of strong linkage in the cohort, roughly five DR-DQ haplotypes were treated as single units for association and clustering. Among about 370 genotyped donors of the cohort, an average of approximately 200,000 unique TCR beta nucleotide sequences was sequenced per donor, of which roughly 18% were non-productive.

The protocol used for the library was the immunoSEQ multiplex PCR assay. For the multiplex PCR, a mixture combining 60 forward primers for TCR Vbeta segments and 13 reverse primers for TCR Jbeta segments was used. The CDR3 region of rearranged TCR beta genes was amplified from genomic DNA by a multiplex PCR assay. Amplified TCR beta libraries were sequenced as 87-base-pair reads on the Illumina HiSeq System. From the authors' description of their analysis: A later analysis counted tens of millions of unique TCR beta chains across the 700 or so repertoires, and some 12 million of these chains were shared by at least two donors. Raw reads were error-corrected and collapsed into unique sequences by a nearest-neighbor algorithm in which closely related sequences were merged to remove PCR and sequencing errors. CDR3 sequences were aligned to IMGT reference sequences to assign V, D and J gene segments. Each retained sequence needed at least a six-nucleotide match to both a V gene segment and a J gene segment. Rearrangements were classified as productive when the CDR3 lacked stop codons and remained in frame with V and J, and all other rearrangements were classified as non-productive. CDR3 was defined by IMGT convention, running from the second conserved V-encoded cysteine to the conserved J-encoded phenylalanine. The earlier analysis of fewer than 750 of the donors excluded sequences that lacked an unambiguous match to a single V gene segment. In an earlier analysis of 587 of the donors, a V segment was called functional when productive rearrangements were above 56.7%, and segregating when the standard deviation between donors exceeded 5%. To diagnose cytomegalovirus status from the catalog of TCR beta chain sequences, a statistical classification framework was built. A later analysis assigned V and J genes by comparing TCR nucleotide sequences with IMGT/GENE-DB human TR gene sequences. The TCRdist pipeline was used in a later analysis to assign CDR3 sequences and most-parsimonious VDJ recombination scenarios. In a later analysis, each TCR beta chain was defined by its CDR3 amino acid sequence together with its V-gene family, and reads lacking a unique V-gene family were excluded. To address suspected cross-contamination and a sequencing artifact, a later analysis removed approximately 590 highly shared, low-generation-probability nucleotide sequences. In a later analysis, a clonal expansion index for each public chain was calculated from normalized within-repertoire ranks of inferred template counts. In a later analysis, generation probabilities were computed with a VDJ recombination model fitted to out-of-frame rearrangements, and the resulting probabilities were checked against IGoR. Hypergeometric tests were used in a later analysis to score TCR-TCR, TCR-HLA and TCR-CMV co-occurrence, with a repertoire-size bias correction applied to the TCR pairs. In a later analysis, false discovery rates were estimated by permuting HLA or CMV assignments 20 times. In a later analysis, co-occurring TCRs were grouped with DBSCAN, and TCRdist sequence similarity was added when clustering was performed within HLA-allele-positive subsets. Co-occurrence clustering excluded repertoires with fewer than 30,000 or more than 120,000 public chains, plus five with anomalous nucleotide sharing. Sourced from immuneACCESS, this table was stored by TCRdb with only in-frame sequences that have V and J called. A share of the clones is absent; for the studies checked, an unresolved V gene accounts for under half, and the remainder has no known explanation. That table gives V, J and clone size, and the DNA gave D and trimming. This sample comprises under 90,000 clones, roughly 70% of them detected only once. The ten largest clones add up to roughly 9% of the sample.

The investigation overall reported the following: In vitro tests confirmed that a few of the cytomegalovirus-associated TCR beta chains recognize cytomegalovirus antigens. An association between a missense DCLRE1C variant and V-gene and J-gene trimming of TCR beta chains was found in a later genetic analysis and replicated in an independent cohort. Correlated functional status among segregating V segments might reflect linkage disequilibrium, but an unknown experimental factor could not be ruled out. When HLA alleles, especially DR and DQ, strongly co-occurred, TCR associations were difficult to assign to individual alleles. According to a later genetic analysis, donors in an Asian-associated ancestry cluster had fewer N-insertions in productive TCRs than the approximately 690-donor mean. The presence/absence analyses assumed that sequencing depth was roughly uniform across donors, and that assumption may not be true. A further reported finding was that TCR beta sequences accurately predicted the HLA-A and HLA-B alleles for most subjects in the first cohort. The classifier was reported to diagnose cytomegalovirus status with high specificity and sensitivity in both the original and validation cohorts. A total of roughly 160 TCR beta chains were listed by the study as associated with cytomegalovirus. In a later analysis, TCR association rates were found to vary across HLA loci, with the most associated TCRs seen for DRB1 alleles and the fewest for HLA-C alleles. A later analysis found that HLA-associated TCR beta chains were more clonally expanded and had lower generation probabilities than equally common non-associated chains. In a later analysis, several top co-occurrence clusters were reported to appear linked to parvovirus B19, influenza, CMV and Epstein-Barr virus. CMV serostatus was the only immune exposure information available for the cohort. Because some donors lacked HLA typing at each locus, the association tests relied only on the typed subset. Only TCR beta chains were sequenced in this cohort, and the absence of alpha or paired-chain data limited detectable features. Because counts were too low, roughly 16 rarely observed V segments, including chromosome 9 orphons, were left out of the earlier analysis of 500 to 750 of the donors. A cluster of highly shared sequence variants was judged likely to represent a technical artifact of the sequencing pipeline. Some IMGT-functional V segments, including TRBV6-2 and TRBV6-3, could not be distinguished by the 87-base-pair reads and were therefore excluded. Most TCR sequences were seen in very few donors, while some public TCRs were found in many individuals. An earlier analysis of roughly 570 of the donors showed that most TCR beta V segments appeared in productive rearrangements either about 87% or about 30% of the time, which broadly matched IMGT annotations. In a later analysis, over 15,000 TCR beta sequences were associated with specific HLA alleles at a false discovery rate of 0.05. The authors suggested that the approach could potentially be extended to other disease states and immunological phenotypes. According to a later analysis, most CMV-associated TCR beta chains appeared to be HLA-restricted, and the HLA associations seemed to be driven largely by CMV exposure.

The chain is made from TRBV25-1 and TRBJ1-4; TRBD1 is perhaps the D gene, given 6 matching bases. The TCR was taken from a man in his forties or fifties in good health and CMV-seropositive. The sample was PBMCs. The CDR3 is CATKQGTTNEKLFF. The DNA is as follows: TGTGCCACCAAGCAGGGGACAACTAATGAAAAACTGTTTTTT.